Shown below are 27 T cell receptor beta chains from a single sample sequenced in a study of shared clonotypes between healthy human individuals. This table comes from immunoSEQ multiplex PCR, and its TCRdb copy is limited to in-frame clones, with some not included. Here the sample spans 180,000 or so clones, over 85% being singletons. Sequenced material: naive CD4+ T cells sorted from blood. Indicated subset: CD45RA+ positively selected. Source of these receptors: a woman in her twenties or thirties in good health.

The sample holds a few counts of this clone. The CDR3 DNA follows: TGTGCCAGAAGACCCTACGAGCAGTACTTC. Translating it yields CARRPYEQYF. The J gene is TRBJ2-7, the V gene TRBV5-3; D is unresolved. TRBV5-3 is an ORF; its function is uncertain. The CDR3 has 10 amino acids. V lost 5 bases and J lost 2, with 2 bases in between.

This clone is a singleton in its sample. V gene TRBV10-3 combines with J gene TRBJ2-5, with 12 positions matching TRBD2. The CDR3 extends over 14 amino acids. The J segment lost 2 bases and the V segment lost 6 bases, leaving 1 base of the junction unmatched. Germline CDR1 is ENHRY and CDR2 is SYGVKD. CDR3 in DNA: TGTGCCATCAGCCTAGCGGGAGGGCAAGAGACCCAGTACTTC. Translating it yields CAISLAGGQETQYF.

The rearrangement links TRBV10-3 to TRBJ2-2; TRBD1 matches 7 bases. The V segment lost 8 bases and the J segment 4 bases; nucleotides outside the gene matches: 4. This CDR3 is built from 13 residues. Germline CDR1 is ENHRY and CDR2 is SYGVKD. CDR3 in DNA: TGTGCCATCGGTCACAGGGGCACCGGGGAGCTGTTTTTT. It codes for CAIGHRGTGELFF.

The chain has TRBV11-3 and TRBJ2-7; 8 positions match TRBD1. The CDR3 contains 17 residues. Germline CDR1 and CDR2: SGHNT and YENEEA. The junction had 14 bases not matched to a gene; V was cut back by 5 bases and J by 2 bases. The CDR3 nucleotides read TGTGCCAGCAGCACACACGGACGAGACAGGGGAACCTACGAGCAGTACTTC. As protein: CASSTHGRDRGTYEQYF. The whole variable domain, remainder taken from reference TRBV11-3 and TRBJ2-7, is EAGVVQSPRYKIIEKKQPVAFWCNPISGHNTLYWYLQNLGQGPELLIRYENEEAVDDSQLPKDRFSAERLKGVDSTLKIQPAELGDSAVYLCASSTHGRDRGTYEQYFGPGTRLTVT.

The gene calls are TRBV7-8 and TRBJ1-5, with D possibly matching TRBD1 (6 bases). Germline V CDR1 and CDR2: SGHVS, FQNEAQ. V was pared by 2 bases and J by 3 bases, with 14 bases between. This CDR3 comprises 16 residues. Here the CDR3 DNA reads TGTGCCAGCAGCTTACGTGTACAGGGTTACAATCAGCCCCAGCATTTT. Translating it yields CASSLRVQGYNQPQHF.

The chain joins TRBV19 to TRBJ1-4; D call uncertain. The CDR3 has 16 residues. V was shortened by 3 bases and J by 8 bases, with 19 bases between the two germline ends. Germline-derived CDR1 and CDR2 are LNHDA and SQIVND (reference sequence). CDR3 in amino acids: CASSIVPTAPGEKLFF. The CDR3 bases are TGTGCCAGTAGTATCGTCCCGACGGCCCCGGGAGAAAAACTGTTTTTT.

The chain links TRBV10-1 to TRBJ1-2; D may be TRBD1 (5 bases). The CDR3 loop spans 12 amino acids. Germline CDR1 and CDR2: WNHNN and SYGVQD (reference sequence). CDR3 in amino acids: CAQGKGHYGYTF. The CDR3, as DNA: TGCGCTCAGGGCAAGGGACACTATGGCTACACCTTC.

The chain recombines TRBV6-5 with TRBJ2-5; possibly TRBD2 for D (5 bases). The J call may not be correct, given that the DNA end is closer to TRBJ2-7. The germline CDR1 and CDR2 sequences are MNHEY and SVGAGI. This CDR3 has 14 residues. CDR3 coding DNA: TGTGCCAGCAGTTACGATCGACTATTCTACGAGCAGTACTTC. Its translation is CASSYDRLFYEQYF.

The chain uses TRBV14 and TRBJ2-1, with 8 nucleotides matching TRBD2. CDR1 is SGHDN, CDR2 FVKESK, per germline. After removal of 0 bases from V and 2 bases from J, the junction contained 3 bases not matched to a gene. The CDR3 is made up of 16 amino acids. This CDR3 reads CASSQENGRAYNEQFF. CDR3 coding DNA: TGTGCCAGCAGCCAAGAAAACGGGAGGGCCTACAATGAGCAGTTCTTC.

This chain uses TRBV7-2 with TRBJ1-5, with a possible D match to TRBD1 (5 bases). The CDR3 sequence is 13 residues long. The germline V gene encodes CDR1 SGHTA and CDR2 FQGNSA. The V end lost 2 bases, the J end lost 6 bases, and 8 bases lay between the germline ends. This CDR3 reads CASSLQGGQPQHF. The CDR3 region has the DNA TGTGCCAGCAGCTTACAGGGCGGTCAGCCCCAGCATTTT.

The chain couples TRBV6-1 to TRBJ1-1, with D uncertain. V shed 1 base and J shed 3 bases, with 6 bases lying between them. Germline V gene sequence: CDR1 MNHNS, CDR2 SASEGT. This CDR3 is 13 amino acids long. The CDR3 protein is CASSEGRYTEAFF. The CDR3 DNA follows: TGTGCCAGCAGTGAAGGCAGATACACTGAAGCTTTCTTT.

The V and J genes are TRBV28 and TRBJ2-1; 9 positions match TRBD2. V shed 5 bases and J 9 bases; nucleotides not matched to a gene: 8. CDR3 size: 14 residues. Germline-derived CDR1 and CDR2 are MDHEN and SYDVKM. DNA of the CDR3: TGTGCCAGCAGTCCTAGCGGGATTGTAGGTGAGCAGTTCTTC. Protein sequence: CASSPSGIVGEQFF.

This clone has a single count. The J gene is TRBJ1-2, the V gene TRBV4-1; 10 nucleotides match TRBD1. V shed 2 bases, J shed 6 bases, and the junction held 6 bases outside the gene matches. The V gene's germline CDR1 is MGHRA and CDR2 YSYEKL. This CDR3 region has 15 residues. The CDR3 region is CASSQPDRGLDGYTF. In nucleotides, the CDR3 is TGCGCCAGCAGCCAACCCGACAGGGGGCTTGATGGCTACACCTTC.

The J gene is TRBJ2-7, the V gene TRBV19, with D perhaps matching TRBD2 (6 bases). This CDR3 comprises 14 residues. Per the germline V gene, CDR1 is LNHDA and CDR2 is SQIVND (reference sequence). V gave up 7 bases and J gave up 2 bases, with 15 bases separating them. The DNA for the CDR3 is TGTGCCAGTACCCCTAGGGAGGCTCCCTACGAGCAGTACTTC. As protein: CASTPREAPYEQYF.

The chain employs TRBV27 and TRBJ2-2; D not certain. V was pared by 0 bases and J by 2 bases, with 7 bases between. The CDR3 runs 15 residues. Germline V CDR1 and CDR2: MNHEY, SMNVEV (reference sequence). The CDR3 DNA is TGTGCCAGCAGTTTATCCAGGCCCAACACCGGGGAGCTGTTTTTT. Its protein product is CASSLSRPNTGELFF.

The chain couples TRBV5-1 to TRBJ2-5; D unclear. This CDR3 has 12 amino acids. Germline CDR1 reads SGHRS; CDR2 reads YFSETQ. V lost 4 bases, J lost 1 base, and 5 bases lay in between. The DNA for the CDR3 is TGCGCCAGCAGCCCGCTCCAAGAGACCCAGTACTTC. Amino acid sequence: CASSPLQETQYF.

The chain links TRBV18 to TRBJ2-7; D is unclear. V gave up 5 bases and J gave up 2 bases, with 13 bases separating them. This CDR3 is built from 14 residues. Per the germline V gene, CDR1 is KGHSH and CDR2 is LQKENI. The CDR3, as DNA: TGTGCCAGCTCAACCTCTCCTCCTACCTACGAGCAGTACTTC. This sequence encodes CASSTSPPTYEQYF. The full variable domain, rest sourced from reference TRBV18 and TRBJ2-7, is NAGVMQNPRHLVRRRGQEARLRCSPMKGHSHVYWYRQLPEEGLKFMVYLQKENIIDESGMPKERFSAEFPKEGPSILRIQQVVRGDSAAYFCASSTSPPTYEQYFGPGTRLTVT.

CDR3 sequence reads: CASRFESRSSYEQYF. The DNA of the CDR3 is TGTGCAAGTCGCTTTGAGTCCAGGAGCTCCTACGAGCAGTACTTC. V usage is TRBV12-2 and J usage is TRBJ2-7. TRBV12-2 constitutes a pseudogene. The CDR3 spans 15 residues.

This chain links TRBV28 with TRBJ1-5; D is uncertain. The CDR3 consists of 13 residues. Trimming removed 2 bases at V and 7 bases at J, with 9 bases between. Germline V gene data show CDR1 as MDHEN and CDR2 as SYDVKM. The CDR3 nucleotides are TGTGCCAGCAGTTTACCGATTCAGCAGCCCCAGCATTTT. It codes for CASSLPIQQPQHF.

The chain is built from TRBV2 and TRBJ1-1, with a weak D call TRBD1 (6 bases). CDR1 is SNHLY, CDR2 FYNNEI, per germline. V lost 8 bases to trimming and J lost 5 bases, with 18 bases between them. This CDR3 region has 14 residues. This CDR3 is CASLRLGQGTEAFF. As DNA, the CDR3 is TGTGCCAGCCTGAGATTGGGGCAGGGGACTGAAGCTTTCTTT.

The chain is built from TRBV19 and TRBJ2-5, with 7 bases matching TRBD1. There are 15 residues in the CDR3. V dropped 6 bases and J dropped 1; count of bases not matched to a gene: 8. Germline CDR1 LNHDA, CDR2 SQIVND (reference sequence). The CDR3: CASRLGGLSQETQYF. The DNA for the CDR3 is TGTGCCAGTAGGCTAGGGGGCTTGAGCCAAGAGACCCAGTACTTC.

The chain employs TRBV28 and TRBJ2-7; D unresolved. Germline assignment: CDR1 MDHEN and CDR2 SYDVKM. V lost 6 bases, J lost 0 bases, and 12 bases lay in between. There are 14 residues in the CDR3. The CDR3 region has the DNA TGTGCCAGCAGGCCCCACGGCGGCTCCTACGAGCAGTACTTC. Translated, it gives CASRPHGGSYEQYF. The full variable domain, completed using reference TRBV28 and TRBJ2-7, is DVKVTQSSRYLVKRTGEKVFLECVQDMDHENMFWYRQDPGLGLRLIYFSYDVKMKEKGDIPEGYSVSREKKERFSLILESASTNQTSMYLCASRPHGGSYEQYFGPGTRLTVT.

This rearrangement joins TRBV15 to TRBJ2-2, with TRBD1 matching 11 bases. There are 19 residues in the CDR3. After removal of 0 bases from V and 3 bases from J, the junction contained 9 bases not matched to a gene. Per germline, CDR1 LNHNV and CDR2 YYDKDF (reference sequence). The CDR3 DNA sequence: TGTGCCACCAGCAGAGAGTCCCTGAGGACAGGGGGCGACACCGGGGAGCTGTTTTTT. Translation gives CATSRESLRTGGDTGELFF.

The chain carries TRBV7-9 and TRBJ1-2, with TRBD1 matching over 7 bases. With V trimmed by 1 base and J by 3 bases, 5 bases remained unmatched. The length of the CDR3 is 15 residues. Germline V CDR1 and CDR2: SEHNR, FQNEAQ (reference sequence). CDR3 sequence: CASSLGPGGYYGYTF. Here the CDR3 DNA reads TGTGCCAGCAGCTTAGGGCCAGGGGGGTACTATGGCTACACCTTC. The entire variable domain, with the rest obtained from reference TRBV7-9 and TRBJ1-2, is as follows: DTGVSQNPRHKITKRGQNVTFRCDPISEHNRLYWYRQTLGQGPEFLTYFQNEAQLEKSRLLSDRFSAERPKGSFSTLEIQRTEQGDSAMYLCASSLGPGGYYGYTFGSGTRLTVV.

The chain combines TRBV27 with TRBJ1-1; TRBD1 is a possible D gene (6 bases). V shed 2 bases and J shed 5 bases, with 12 bases lying between them. This CDR3 comprises 14 residues. CDR1 is MNHEY, CDR2 SMNVEV, per germline (reference sequence). CDR3 bases: TGTGCCAGCAGTTTAAGGGGGGCCGGGACTGAAGCTTTCTTT. Amino acids: CASSLRGAGTEAFF.

The chain has TRBV25-1 and TRBJ2-1; D perhaps matches TRBD2 (5 bases). The germline gives CDR1 MGHDK, CDR2 SYGVNS. This CDR3 is 15 amino acids long. V lost 1 base to trimming and J lost 5 bases, with 12 bases between them. This CDR3 is CASSEWTPSHNEQFF. The CDR3 region has the DNA TGTGCCAGCAGTGAATGGACTCCATCGCACAATGAGCAGTTCTTC.

V is TRBV5-1 and J is TRBJ1-2; D gene uncertain. Germline CDR1 is SGHRS and CDR2 is YFSETQ. CDR3 length: 14 amino acids. The V gene lost 4 bases and the J gene lost 0 bases, with 10 bases spanning the gap. The CDR3 sequence is CASSPGSPNYGYTF. Written as DNA, the CDR3 is TGCGCCAGCAGCCCCGGCAGTCCTAACTATGGCTACACCTTC.